These 14 T cell receptor beta chains came from one sample sequenced in a study of T-cell reconstitution after alpha-beta-depleted transplantation in children. Unique molecular identifiers were incorporated when the TCRbeta library was constructed. A single record per CDR3 protein comes from TCRdb applying MiXCR to the PCR reads. The sample records hundreds of thousands of distinct CDR3 sequences, 13% being singletons. The sequencing here drew on PBMCs, mostly from graft donor cells, taken 360 days after TCRalphabeta/CD19-depleted stem cell transplant. Receptor source: a male patient aged 5 to 17 who had a stem cell transplant for acute myeloid leukemia, so the T cells may come from the graft donor.

This clonotype appeared a few times. The chain is built from TRBV5-1 and TRBJ2-5; 8 bases fit TRBD2. The germline gives CDR1 SGHRS, CDR2 YFSETQ. CDR3 length equals 13 residues. V was clipped by 3 bases and J by 5 bases; unmatched bases: 3. The CDR3 region is CASSSAGVETQYF. For the CDR3, the DNA is TGCGCCAGCAGCTCAGCGGGAGTTGAGACCCAGTACTTC.

This clonotype was detected many times. The chain links TRBV29-1 to TRBJ2-4; a possible D gene is TRBD1 (5 bases). Between the trimmed V and J ends, which lost 4 bases and 8 bases, there was a span of 18 bases. The CDR3 is 14 residues long. Looked up from germline, CDR1 is SQVTM and CDR2 is ANQGSEA. The CDR3 loop is CSVGHRPPFDIQYF. The DNA of the CDR3 is TGCAGCGTTGGGCACAGGCCTCCTTTTGACATTCAGTACTTC.

The chain carries TRBV4-3 and TRBJ2-5; 7 bases match TRBD1. This CDR3 has 16 residues. CDR1 and CDR2 from the germline V gene are LGHNA and YSLEER. The V segment lost 4 bases and the J segment 5 bases; nucleotides outside the gene matches: 13. The CDR3 coding sequence is TGCGCCAGCAGCCCTGAGGTCCACAGGGGCGGGGAGACCCAGTACTTC. Amino acids: CASSPEVHRGGETQYF.

This clonotype occurred a few times. This chain links TRBV7-2 with TRBJ1-1, with D perhaps matching TRBD1 (5 bases). The CDR3 has 14 amino acids. Looked up from germline, CDR1 is SGHTA and CDR2 is FQGNSA. Trimming cost V 0 bases and J 11 bases, with 16 bases left between them. The DNA for the CDR3 is TGTGCCAGCAGCTTAGCGCGAGGAGGGACCGGGGCTTTCTTT. The encoded protein is CASSLARGGTGAFF.

This clonotype was seen many times. The chain is built from TRBV28 and TRBJ2-6; no firm D call. Germline-derived CDR1 and CDR2 are MDHEN and SYDVKM. Trimming removed 3 bases from V and 0 bases from J, with 12 bases in between. The CDR3 extends over 17 amino acids. The chain's CDR3 is CASSFGRIGSGANVLTF. The CDR3 nucleotides are TGTGCCAGCAGTTTCGGGCGGATAGGCTCTGGGGCCAACGTCCTGACTTTC.

The CDR3 DNA sequence: TGTGCCAGCGGCGTGACAGCCCCCTACGAGCAGTACTTC. As protein: CASGVTAPYEQYF. The V and J genes are TRBV28 and TRBJ2-7; TRBD1 is a possible D gene (5 bases). The V end was cut by 8 bases, the J end by 2 bases, with 13 bases between. This CDR3 spans 13 amino acids. In germline, CDR1 is MDHEN, CDR2 SYDVKM.

This clonotype has just a few counts. The V and J genes are TRBV7-2 and TRBJ1-5; tentatively, D is TRBD1 (5 bases). V lost 3 bases to trimming and J lost 5 bases, with 20 bases between them. This CDR3 has 17 residues. Germline CDR1 SGHTA, CDR2 FQGNSA. CDR3 amino acids: CASSLGQGGRVDQPQHF. CDR3 DNA sequence: TGTGCCAGCAGCTTGGGTCAGGGTGGGAGAGTGGATCAGCCCCAGCATTTT.

This clonotype was detected a few times. The V call is TRBV4-2, the J call TRBJ2-3; D not resolved. CDR3 length equals 14 residues. The V end was cut by 4 bases, the J end by 5 bases, with 13 bases between. Germline assignment: CDR1 LGHNA and CDR2 YNFKEQ. CDR3 amino acids: CASSLRGVEDTQYF. The CDR3 DNA sequence: TGTGCCAGCAGCCTCCGCGGCGTTGAAGATACGCAGTATTTT.

This clonotype has just a few counts. The V gene is TRBV29-1, the J gene TRBJ2-3; D remains unclear. The CDR3 covers 14 residues. The germline gives CDR1 SQVTM, CDR2 ANQGSEA. V was trimmed by 3 bases and J by 1 base, leaving 11 bases between them. This CDR3 reads CSVDPPGRTDTQYF. CDR3 DNA sequence: TGCAGCGTTGATCCGCCCGGTCGCACAGATACGCAGTATTTT.

V gene TRBV20-1 combines with J gene TRBJ2-3; TRBD2 aligns across 8 bases. The ends lost 6 bases at V and 1 base at J; junction bases unmatched: 18. This CDR3 has 18 residues. Germline loops: CDR1 DFQATT, CDR2 SNEGSKA (reference sequence). CDR3 in DNA: TGCAGTGCCCGAGCGGGGGCCCGGACTAGCCTTGGCACAGATACGCAGTATTTT. It yields the protein CSARAGARTSLGTDTQYF.

This clonotype was recorded many times. This sequence joins TRBV12-3 or TRBV12-4 and TRBJ2-1, with 7 nucleotides matching TRBD1. This CDR3 region has 16 residues. With 0 bases clipped from V and 1 base from J, the junction kept 3 bases outside the gene matches. CDR3 in amino acids: CASSLAGTASYNEQFF. In DNA form, the CDR3 reads TGTGCCAGCAGTTTAGCCGGGACAGCGTCCTACAATGAGCAGTTCTTC.

There are a few counts of this clonotype. This chain connects TRBV7-9 to TRBJ2-2; TRBD1 matches 7 bases. Unmatched junction bases numbered 5, after V lost 8 bases and J lost 2 bases. The CDR3 contains 14 residues. Germline-derived CDR1 and CDR2 are SEHNR and FQNEAQ (reference sequence). This CDR3 is CASRWDRNTGELFF. The CDR3 DNA reads as TGTGCCAGCCGATGGGACAGAAACACCGGGGAGCTGTTTTTT.

This clonotype was observed a handful of times. The rearrangement links TRBV7-3 to TRBJ2-7; 11 positions agree with TRBD2. The V gene end was trimmed by 5 bases and the J gene end by 6 bases; junction bases not matched to a gene: 18. This CDR3 is 18 amino acids long. Germline V gene lookup returns CDR1 SGHTA and CDR2 FQGTGA. The CDR3 sequence is CASSPRGRTGTSGIEQYF. The CDR3 bases are TGTGCCAGCAGCCCAAGGGGCAGAACCGGGACTAGCGGCATCGAGCAGTACTTC.

For this clonotype: Its ends do not fully match the called genes, so a read error is possible. This chain joins TRBV11-1 and TRBJ2-1; 7 bases are shared with TRBD2. CDR1 SGHAT and CDR2 FQDESV come from the germline V gene (reference sequence). This CDR3 spans 20 amino acids. CDR3 DNA sequence: TGTTCCAGCAGCCGACTCATAGCGGGTCGACTCAACCCGGGAAACAATGAGCAGTTCTTC. This encodes CSSSRLIAGRLNPGNNEQFF.